This TCR beta chain came from a study of PD-1 blockade in classical Hodgkin lymphoma. General observations from the study: Exclusion was the outcome for patients who began nivolumab under 1 year after ASCT. Newly diagnosed patients were reported to start with lower TCR diversity than healthy donors. Newly diagnosed patients had diversity similar to the baseline diversity of complete responders. Whereas CD4+ TCR diversity had risen significantly by C4D1, CD8+ TCR diversity had not.

Germline-derived CDR1 and CDR2 are SNHLY and FYNNEI. Between the trimmed V and J ends, which lost 7 bases and 7 bases, there was a span of 16 bases. The CDR3 contains 13 residues. For this clone: Its matching antigen is unknown.

Each and every patient relapsed after autologous stem cell transplantation, and patients got differing brentuximab vedotin exposure. This table comes from immunoSEQ multiplex PCR, and its TCRdb copy is limited to in-frame clones, with some not included. The sample consists of over 10,000 clones, around 75% of them appearing once. The J gene is TRBJ1-2, the V gene TRBV2, with D possibly TRBD1 on 5 matching bases. The source material was peripheral blood mononuclear cells (PBMCs), sampled at baseline. The sequence was obtained from a human donor with classical Hodgkin lymphoma. CDR3 protein: CASTEWGLAGYTF. CDR3 DNA sequence: TGTGCCAGCACCGAATGGGGGTTGGCTGGCTACACCTTC.